This TCR beta chain emerged from a study of spatial heterogeneity in lung cancer. About the study: More beta-chain than alpha-chain sequences were consistently detected.

The germline V gene has CDR1 MDHEN and CDR2 SYDVKM. The V end was cut by 5 bases, the J end by 6 bases, with 11 bases between. CDR3 length equals 12 residues. This clonotype is categorized as large. Its antigen remains unidentified. Noted time point: sample taken at primary tumor resection. Extraction of whole RNA from tumor, nontumor lung or frozen PBMC preceded unsorted sequencing. General study results and limits: In blood, ubiquitous expanded tumor TCRs appeared more at resection than follow-up.

A single record per CDR3 protein comes from TCRdb applying MiXCR to the 5' RACE reads. The sample includes fewer than 7,500 distinct CDR3 sequences, less than 20% of them seen just once. Sequenced material: PBMCs, taken at surgery. The rearrangement links TRBV28 to TRBJ2-7; the D is unclear. The TCR originated in a female donor with early-stage non-small cell lung cancer. In DNA, the CDR3 is TGTGCCAGCAGTGGTCAATGGGGCGAGCAGTACTTC. Amino acid sequence: CASSGQWGEQYF.